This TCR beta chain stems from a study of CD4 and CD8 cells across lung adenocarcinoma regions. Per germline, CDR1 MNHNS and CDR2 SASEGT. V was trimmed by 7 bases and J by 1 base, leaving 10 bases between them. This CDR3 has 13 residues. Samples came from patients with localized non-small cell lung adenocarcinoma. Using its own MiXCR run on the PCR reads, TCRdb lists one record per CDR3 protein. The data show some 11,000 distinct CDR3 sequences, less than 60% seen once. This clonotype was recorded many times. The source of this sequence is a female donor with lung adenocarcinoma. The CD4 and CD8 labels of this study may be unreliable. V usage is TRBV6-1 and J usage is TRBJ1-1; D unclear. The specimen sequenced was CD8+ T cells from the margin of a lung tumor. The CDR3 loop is CASTPARNTEAFF. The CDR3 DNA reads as TGTGCCAGCACCCCGGCCCGGAACACTGAAGCTTTCTTT.